Below, 23 T cell receptor beta chains from the same sample are listed, as sequenced in a study of T cells in Graves' hyperthyroidism and ophthalmopathy. Regions amplified from RNA transcripts were the TCR beta CDR3 regions. The primer set for the first-round RT-PCR of the TCR CDR3 was HTBI. Using its own MiXCR run on the multiplex PCR reads, TCRdb lists one record per CDR3 protein. Seen here are 300,000 to 450,000 distinct CDR3 sequences, 15% observed once, and the top ten hold less than 35%. Sequenced sample: blood. These receptors came from a woman aged 25-40 years with Graves' hyperthyroidism.

This clonotype has only a few counts. V usage is TRBV20-1 and J usage is TRBJ1-4; D not certain. Germline V gene sequence: CDR1 DFQATT, CDR2 SNEGSKA (reference sequence). The germline V and J ends were trimmed by 3 bases and 7 bases, with 12 bases remaining between them. CDR3 length equals 13 residues. This chain's CDR3 is CSAREPFGEKLFF. In DNA form, the CDR3 reads TGCAGTGCTAGGGAGCCATTTGGTGAAAAACTGTTTTTT.

The chain combines TRBV28 with TRBJ2-5; D call uncertain. Trimming cost V 6 bases and J 4 bases, with 15 bases left between them. CDR1 is MDHEN, CDR2 SYDVKM, per germline. The CDR3 sequence is 14 residues long. The CDR3 DNA sequence: TGTGCCAGCAGACGGACCCTAAGTGGAGAGACCCAGTACTTC. Translating gives CASRRTLSGETQYF.

The genes are TRBV14 and TRBJ2-1; 7 nucleotides line up with TRBD1. Unmatched junction bases numbered 13, after V lost 4 bases and J lost 1 base. CDR1 is SGHDN and CDR2 is FVKESK in the germline V gene. The CDR3 has 18 amino acids. CDR3 loop: CASSPYRGRGSSYNEQFF. In nucleotides, the CDR3 is TGTGCCAGCAGCCCATACAGGGGTCGGGGAAGTTCCTACAATGAGCAGTTCTTC. The full variable domain, its missing parts supplied by reference TRBV14 and TRBJ2-1, is EAGVTQFPSHSVIEKGQTVTLRCDPISGHDNLYWYRRVMGKEIKFLLHFVKESKQDESGMPNNRFLAERTGGTYSTLKVQPAELEDSGVYFCASSPYRGRGSSYNEQFFGPGTRLTVL.

This clonotype has a count of ten or more. This chain connects TRBV18 to TRBJ2-7; a possible D gene is TRBD2 (5 bases). The CDR3 is made up of 15 amino acids. Trimming removed 1 base at V and 3 bases at J, with 13 bases between. From germline, CDR1 is KGHSH and CDR2 LQKENI. The CDR3 region has the DNA TGTGCCAGCTCACCACAGGAGGAGGCCTACTACGAGCAGTACTTC. It codes for CASSPQEEAYYEQYF.

This clonotype was observed many times. This rearrangement joins TRBV11-2 to TRBJ2-5; perhaps TRBD2 as D (5 bases). Trimming removed 1 base from V and 0 bases from J, with 12 bases in between. This CDR3 comprises 16 residues. Germline V lookup: CDR1 SGHAT, CDR2 FQNNGV. CDR3 region: CASSLGAVGYQETQYF. The CDR3 DNA is TGTGCCAGCAGCTTAGGAGCGGTGGGGTACCAAGAGACCCAGTACTTC.

This clonotype was counted a single time. The chain has TRBV28 and TRBJ1-5; D unclear. CDR3 length equals 16 residues. CDR1 is MDHEN and CDR2 is SYDVKM in the germline V gene. V dropped 1 base and J dropped 2 bases, with 12 bases sitting between them. CDR3 sequence reads: CASSLSSGSRNQPQHF. The CDR3 DNA follows: TGTGCCAGCAGTTTATCTTCGGGGTCCCGCAATCAGCCCCAGCATTTT.

This clonotype was observed at least ten times. V is TRBV7-9 and J is TRBJ2-5, with TRBD2 identical over 13 bases. The CDR3 runs to 16 residues. V trimming: 4 bases; J trimming: 5 bases; junction bases outside the gene matches: 7. Per the germline V gene, CDR1 is SEHNR and CDR2 is FQNEAQ (reference sequence). The CDR3 DNA follows: TGTGCCAGCAGCTCAGGACTAGCGGGAGATCAGGAGACCCAGTACTTC. Translated: CASSSGLAGDQETQYF.

This clonotype was found many times. The V gene is TRBV5-1, the J gene TRBJ2-7, with 7 bases lining up with TRBD2. The length of the CDR3 is 15 residues. The germline V gene encodes CDR1 SGHRS and CDR2 YFSETQ. V shed 3 bases and J 6 bases; nucleotides not matched to a gene: 12. The CDR3 DNA follows: TGCGCCAGCAGCTGGCCTCGGGCGGGAGCGGCCGAGCAGTACTTC. Protein: CASSWPRAGAAEQYF.

The chain carries TRBV27 and TRBJ2-7; 11 bases are a match to TRBD2. The V and J ends lost 3 bases and 6 bases, in that order; junction bases with no gene match: 10. From germline, CDR1 is MNHEY and CDR2 SMNVEV (reference sequence). The CDR3 has 16 residues. The CDR3 DNA reads as TGTGCCAGCAGTTTTGATAGCGGGAGGGCTCTCTCCGAGCAGTACTTC. Its translation: CASSFDSGRALSEQYF.

This clonotype was seen many times. The CDR3 DNA sequence: TGTGCCAGCAGGACCTTCGAGTTAGCCAAAAACATTCAGTACTTC. Translated: CASRTFELAKNIQYF. This chain uses TRBV27 with TRBJ2-4; no definite D call. V shed 6 bases and J shed 0 bases, with 12 bases lying between them. The CDR3 contains 15 residues. In germline, CDR1 is MNHEY, CDR2 SMNVEV (reference sequence).

This clonotype showed up just a few times. The chain couples TRBV5-1 to TRBJ2-1; D not certain. The ends were cut back, 4 bases at V and 0 bases at J, with 11 bases in the middle. Germline CDR1 SGHRS, CDR2 YFSETQ. This CDR3 has 15 amino acids. The CDR3 here is CASSPNGDSYNEQFF. The DNA for the CDR3 is TGCGCCAGCAGCCCCAATGGCGACTCCTACAATGAGCAGTTCTTC.

This clonotype was seen a handful of times. The chain employs TRBV9 and TRBJ2-1; the match to TRBD2 covers 7 bases. The junction had 0 bases not matched to a gene; V was cut back by 0 bases and J by 6 bases. CDR3 length: 13 amino acids. Germline loops: CDR1 SGDLS, CDR2 YYNGEE. CDR3 in DNA: TGTGCCAGCAGCGTAGGGACTAGCAATGAGCAGTTCTTC. Translation: CASSVGTSNEQFF.

This clonotype appeared many times. The DNA for the CDR3 is TGTGCCAGCAGCCTCATTGTTGGCGGGAGGGCCACCTACGAGCAGTACTTC. Encoded protein: CASSLIVGGRATYEQYF. This chain joins TRBV3-1 and TRBJ2-7, with 9 bases aligning to TRBD2. The CDR3 spans 17 residues. V lost 4 bases, J lost 2 bases, and 12 bases stayed unmatched. Germline lookup yields CDR1 LGHDT and CDR2 YNNKEL (reference sequence).

The table lists this clonotype with many counts. The chain uses TRBV28 and TRBJ2-3, with TRBD2 matching over 12 bases. Germline V lookup: CDR1 MDHEN, CDR2 SYDVKM. V shed 5 bases, J shed 4 bases, and the junction held 7 bases outside the gene matches. The CDR3 is made up of 16 amino acids. The CDR3 sequence is CASSTPPSGRADTQYF. In DNA, the CDR3 is TGTGCCAGCAGTACGCCCCCTAGCGGGAGGGCAGATACGCAGTATTTT.

This clonotype appeared many times. The chain carries TRBV20-1 and TRBJ2-5, with D unresolved. V was clipped by 4 bases and J by 3 bases, with 6 bases between them. Germline V gene lookup returns CDR1 DFQATT and CDR2 SNEGSKA (reference sequence). This CDR3 is built from 11 residues. The CDR3 DNA is TGCAGTGCTATACGGGAAGAGACCCAGTACTTC. This gives the protein CSAIREETQYF.

This clonotype was picked up a small number of times. V usage is TRBV3-1 and J usage is TRBJ2-7; 10 bases are a match to TRBD1. J was trimmed by 7 bases and V by 1 base; bases with no gene match: 4. The CDR3 runs 14 residues. Germline CDR1 is LGHDT and CDR2 is YNNKEL (reference sequence). CDR3 bases: TGTGCCAGCAGCCAAGGACAGGGGGCGCGAGAGCAGTACTTC. Its translation: CASSQGQGAREQYF.

This sequence joins TRBV29-1 and TRBJ1-1; D is unresolved. This CDR3 has 14 amino acids. V shed 7 bases and J shed 2 bases, with 17 bases lying between them. Germline V gene sequence: CDR1 SQVTM, CDR2 ANQGSEA. The CDR3 is CSAPPLESNTEAFF. CDR3 DNA: TGCAGCGCCCCTCCCCTAGAATCCAACACTGAAGCTTTCTTT.

This clonotype has at least ten counts. The rearrangement joins TRBV28 to TRBJ2-7; D may be TRBD1 (7 bases). V was clipped by 6 bases and J by 1 base, with 22 bases between them. Per germline, CDR1 MDHEN and CDR2 SYDVKM. The CDR3 sequence is 17 residues long. CDR3 region: CASSPGGGGRWSYEQYF. In DNA, the CDR3 is TGTGCCAGCAGCCCGGGTGGAGGGGGCCGTTGGTCCTACGAGCAGTACTTC. Complete variable domain (other parts from reference TRBV28 and TRBJ2-7): DVKVTQSSRYLVKRTGEKVFLECVQDMDHENMFWYRQDPGLGLRLIYFSYDVKMKEKGDIPEGYSVSREKKERFSLILESASTNQTSMYLCASSPGGGGRWSYEQYFGPGTRLTVT.

This clonotype was picked up many times. The rearrangement links TRBV10-2 to TRBJ2-5, with 8 positions matching TRBD2. This CDR3 comprises 14 residues. Germline trimming cut 5 bases from V and 5 bases from J; bases unmatched to any gene: 7. Per germline, CDR1 WSHSY and CDR2 SAAADI. Here the CDR3 DNA reads TGCGCCAGCAGTACCGGGAGGGCTGCGGAGACCCAGTACTTC. Translated, it gives CASSTGRAAETQYF.

This clonotype was counted many times. This sequence joins TRBV30 and TRBJ2-5; 11 bases line up with TRBD2. Trimming removed 2 bases from V and 6 bases from J; junction bases left unmatched: 5. The CDR3 has 14 amino acids. The V gene's germline CDR1 is GTSNPN and CDR2 SVGIG (reference sequence). The CDR3 loop reads CAWSILAGGQTQYF. The CDR3 region has the DNA TGTGCCTGGAGTATCCTAGCGGGAGGTCAGACCCAGTACTTC.

The chain combines TRBV7-9 with TRBJ1-2; tentative D call: TRBD1 (6 bases). Trimming cost V 5 bases and J 8 bases, with 18 bases left between them. The CDR3 has 14 residues. CDR1 SEHNR and CDR2 FQNEAQ come from the germline V gene (reference sequence). The CDR3 spells CASSTSTGGVGYTF. CDR3 DNA sequence: TGTGCCAGCAGCACATCGACAGGAGGAGTCGGCTACACCTTC.

This clonotype was picked up a small number of times. The chain links TRBV2 to TRBJ2-1, with no clear D. The CDR3 length is 14 residues. CDR1 and CDR2 (germline): SNHLY, FYNNEI. V gave up 8 bases and J gave up 0 bases, with 11 bases separating them. CDR3 in DNA: TGTGCCAGCGTGGGTATGAGCTCCTACAATGAGCAGTTCTTC. It yields the protein CASVGMSSYNEQFF.

The chain has TRBV3-1 and TRBJ1-5; perhaps TRBD1 as D (5 bases). The V end lost 0 bases, the J end lost 4 bases, and 10 bases lay between the germline ends. Germline V gene data show CDR1 as LGHDT and CDR2 as YNNKEL (reference sequence). The CDR3 totals 15 residues. CDR3 sequence (DNA): TGTGCCAGCAGCCAAGATACAGGCTTTAATCAGCCCCAGCATTTT. Translating gives CASSQDTGFNQPQHF.